A single sample is the source of the 19 T cell receptor beta chains below, sequenced in a study of shared clonotypes between healthy human individuals. TCRdb keeps only in-frame clones here, not all; method: immunoSEQ multiplex PCR. The sample holds some 500,000 clones, 90% to 97% seen once. The sequenced sample was naive CD4+ T cells sorted from blood. Subset defined: CD45RA+ positively selected. The receptors stem from a woman aged 30 to 39 in good health.

V usage is TRBV27 and J usage is TRBJ2-7, with D possibly matching TRBD1 (6 bases). CDR1 MNHEY and CDR2 SMNVEV come from the germline V gene (reference sequence). Trimming left V 6 bases short and J 5 bases short, with 11 bases between. CDR3 length: 12 amino acids. The CDR3 sequence: CASREQGDEQYF. CDR3 sequence (DNA): TGTGCCAGCAGAGAACAGGGAGACGAGCAGTACTTC.

This chain uses TRBV7-8 with TRBJ1-4; D is possibly TRBD1 (5 bases). Germline assignment: CDR1 SGHVS and CDR2 FQNEAQ. V was cut by 1 base and J by 8 bases, with 14 bases left in between. The CDR3 extends over 15 amino acids. The CDR3 region has the DNA TGTGCCAGCAGCTTAGGAGGGGAGATTGGGGAAAAACTGTTTTTT. Residues: CASSLGGEIGEKLFF. The variable domain in full, with the rest retrieved from reference TRBV7-8 and TRBJ1-4, is GAGVSQSPRYKVAKRGQDVALRCDPISGHVSLFWYQQALGQGPEFLTYFQNEAQLDKSGLPSDRFFAERPEGSVSTLKIQRTQQEDSAVYLCASSLGGEIGEKLFFGSGTQLSVL.

The chain joins TRBV9 to TRBJ2-7; D is tentatively TRBD1 or TRBD2 (5 bases each). CDR1 and CDR2 (germline): SGDLS, YYNGEE. CDR3 length: 16 amino acids. Trimming shortened V by 0 bases and J by 3 bases, and 16 bases separated the two germline ends. The CDR3 region is CASSVVGDGTLYEQYF. As DNA, the CDR3 is TGTGCCAGCAGCGTAGTAGGGGACGGAACTCTCTACGAGCAGTACTTC.

CDR3 in amino acids: CASSFGTGDGFF. The CDR3 nucleotides read TGTGCCAGCAGCTTCGGTACAGGAGACGGGTTCTTC. V usage is TRBV7-2 and J usage is TRBJ2-1; D might be TRBD1 (5 bases). Trimming removed 3 bases from V and 15 bases from J, with 15 bases in between. The CDR3 extends over 12 amino acids. Per the germline V gene, CDR1 is SGHTA and CDR2 is FQGNSA.

The V call is TRBV6-1, the J call TRBJ2-7, with a possible D match to TRBD2 (6 bases). Between the trimmed V and J ends, which lost 6 bases and 5 bases, there was a span of 14 bases. Germline CDR1 and CDR2: MNHNS and SASEGT. This CDR3 spans 13 amino acids. The CDR3 DNA sequence: TGTGCCAGCAGGACCGGGACTTTGAACGAGCAGTACTTC. Protein product: CASRTGTLNEQYF.

The chain uses TRBV6-1 and TRBJ2-1, with a weak D call TRBD2 (6 bases). Germline loops: CDR1 MNHNS, CDR2 SASEGT. V was trimmed by 2 bases and J by 2 bases, leaving 19 bases between them. The CDR3 runs 18 residues. DNA for the CDR3: TGTGCCAGCAGTGAAAGGGTTTGGGCGGGACCCCCCTACAATGAGCAGTTCTTC. Amino acid sequence: CASSERVWAGPPYNEQFF.

This rearrangement joins TRBV4-1 to TRBJ2-7, with D possibly TRBD2 on 6 matching bases. Trimming stripped 3 bases from V and 1 base from J, with 13 bases between. CDR1 is MGHRA, CDR2 YSYEKL, per germline. CDR3 size: 15 residues. Here the CDR3 DNA reads TGCGCCAGCAGCCAGCCGGGGGTCGGGTCCTACGAGCAGTACTTC. Residues: CASSQPGVGSYEQYF.

The J gene is TRBJ2-5, the V gene TRBV27; no reliable D call. Near its end, the DNA agrees better with TRBJ2-7, so the J call may be wrong. The CDR3 has 11 amino acids. Germline V CDR1 and CDR2: MNHEY, SMNVEV (reference sequence). Here the CDR3 reads CASAKGYEQYF. The DNA for the CDR3 is TGTGCCAGCGCGAAGGGATACGAGCAGTACTTC.

The chain recombines TRBV5-1 with TRBJ2-3; 10 bases line up with TRBD2. The CDR3 spans 16 residues. With V trimmed by 4 bases and J by 3 bases, 8 bases remained unmatched. CDR1 SGHRS and CDR2 YFSETQ come from the germline V gene. The CDR3 here is CASSIGLADGTDTQYF. The DNA for the CDR3 is TGCGCCAGCAGCATAGGACTAGCGGACGGAACAGATACGCAGTATTTT.

This chain uses TRBV28 with TRBJ2-7; a weak D match, TRBD1 (8 bases). CDR3 length equals 15 residues. The germline V and J ends were trimmed by 6 bases and 1 base, with 16 bases remaining between them. Germline V lookup: CDR1 MDHEN, CDR2 SYDVKM. CDR3 in DNA: TGTGCCAGCAGACGGACAGGGAGGGTTTCCTACGAGCAGTACTTC. This translates into CASRRTGRVSYEQYF.

The chain has TRBV5-1 and TRBJ1-5, with D hard to call. The CDR3 runs 14 residues. Trimming stripped 0 bases from V and 8 bases from J, with 12 bases between. From germline, CDR1 is SGHRS and CDR2 YFSETQ. CDR3: CASSLVPGSEPQHF. The CDR3 DNA follows: TGCGCCAGCAGCTTGGTTCCGGGTTCGGAGCCCCAGCATTTT.

The chain carries TRBV20-1 and TRBJ1-2; D gene ambiguous. Germline V gene lookup returns CDR1 DFQATT and CDR2 SNEGSKA (reference sequence). Trimming pared 6 bases from V and 5 bases from J, leaving 10 bases between. The CDR3 consists of 11 residues. CDR3 amino acids: CSAHGEYGYTF. DNA for the CDR3: TGCAGTGCCCACGGAGAATATGGCTACACCTTC.

This sequence joins TRBV7-7 and TRBJ2-7; weak D call: TRBD2 (6 bases). The CDR3 contains 12 residues. Germline V lookup: CDR1 SSHAT, CDR2 FNYEAQ (reference sequence). Trimming stripped 6 bases from V and 7 bases from J, with 13 bases between. CDR3 amino acids: CASSTRGGEQYF. CDR3 sequence (DNA): TGTGCCAGCAGTACCCGGGGAGGTGAGCAGTACTTC. Based on the CDR3 plus reference TRBV7-7 and TRBJ2-7, the full variable domain is GAGVSQSPRYKVTKRGQDVTLRCDPISSHATLYWYQQALGQGPEFLTYFNYEAQPDKSGLPSDRFSAERPEGSISTLTIQRTEQRDSAMYRCASSTRGGEQYFGPGTRLTVT.

This CDR3 reads CASSSQSWNEKLFF. The DNA for the CDR3 is TGTGCCAGCAGTTCCCAATCATGGAATGAAAAACTGTTTTTT. The chain is built from TRBV28 and TRBJ1-4; D is uncertain. V dropped 4 bases and J dropped 5 bases, with 11 bases sitting between them. Per the germline V gene, CDR1 is MDHEN and CDR2 is SYDVKM. The CDR3 is made up of 14 amino acids. Full variable domain (remainder filled in from reference TRBV28 and TRBJ1-4): DVKVTQSSRYLVKRTGEKVFLECVQDMDHENMFWYRQDPGLGLRLIYFSYDVKMKEKGDIPEGYSVSREKKERFSLILESASTNQTSMYLCASSSQSWNEKLFFGSGTQLSVL.

This sequence joins TRBV6-6 and TRBJ1-5; TRBD1 aligns across 7 bases. V shed 6 bases, J shed 3 bases, and the junction held 5 bases outside the gene matches. Germline V gene data show CDR1 as MNHNY and CDR2 as SVGAGI (reference sequence). This CDR3 has 14 amino acids. This chain's CDR3 is CASRPGTDNQPQHF. In nucleotides, the CDR3 is TGTGCCAGCAGGCCTGGGACAGACAATCAGCCCCAGCATTTT.

This rearrangement joins TRBV18 to TRBJ2-7; 12 bases map to TRBD2. CDR1 and CDR2 from the germline V gene are KGHSH and LQKENI. This CDR3 comprises 13 residues. V dropped 4 bases and J dropped 5; count of bases not matched to a gene: 0. Here the CDR3 DNA reads TGTGCCAGCTCACGACTAGCGGGAGACGAGCAGTACTTC. Its translation is CASSRLAGDEQYF. Combining the CDR3 with reference TRBV18 and TRBJ2-7 gives the whole variable domain NAGVMQNPRHLVRRRGQEARLRCSPMKGHSHVYWYRQLPEEGLKFMVYLQKENIIDESGMPKERFSAEFPKEGPSILRIQQVVRGDSAAYFCASSRLAGDEQYFGPGTRLTVT.

The rearrangement links TRBV7-9 to TRBJ1-2; no clear D gene. Germline V gives CDR1 SEHNR, CDR2 FQNEAQ (reference sequence). V lost 3 bases and J 7 bases, leaving 12 bases between the germline ends. The CDR3 consists of 13 residues. This CDR3 reads CASSFSGLAGYTF. The CDR3 DNA reads TGTGCCAGCAGCTTCAGTGGACTGGCTGGCTACACCTTC.

This rearrangement joins TRBV18 to TRBJ2-6, with no clear D. The CDR3 contains 18 residues. CDR1 and CDR2 (germline): KGHSH, LQKENI. Deletions cut 1 base from V and 2 bases from J, with 15 bases between. CDR3 sequence: CASSPQVLELAGANVLTF. The CDR3 DNA reads as TGTGCCAGCTCACCACAAGTCTTGGAATTGGCTGGGGCCAACGTCCTGACTTTC.

The CDR3 loop reads CASSTGAAYTQYF. The CDR3 DNA sequence: TGTGCCAGTTCGACAGGGGCCGCTTATACGCAGTATTTT. This rearrangement joins TRBV7-9 to TRBJ2-3; TRBD1 matches at 8 bases. Germline loops: CDR1 SEHNR, CDR2 FQNEAQ (reference sequence). The length of the CDR3 is 13 residues. The trim removed 9 bases at V and 7 bases at J, leaving 9 bases unmatched.